Here is one TCR beta chain with its context. Antigen: not known. V dropped 5 bases and J dropped 5 bases, with 9 bases sitting between them. Per germline, CDR1 MGHRA and CDR2 YSYEKL. There are 12 residues in the CDR3. Described treatment: oral pan-JAK inhibitor, 5-10 mg twice daily. The sequencing template was cDNA reverse transcribed from extracted RNA. Clones were read by immunoSEQ multiplex PCR, and TCRdb kept only the in-frame ones, dropping some. Of roughly 100,000 clones in the sample, roughly 45% were seen once. This record belongs to a study of CD8+ T cells in alopecia areata. Notes on the study in general: Across lesional scalp, and particularly alopecia totalis/universalis, clonality surpassed that of normal scalp.

Sequenced material: CD8+ T cells sorted from blood, taken at week 24, from a patient treated with tofacitinib. V is TRBV4-1 and J is TRBJ2-5; possibly TRBD2 for D (5 bases). The clonotype comes from a human donor with alopecia areata. CDR3 protein: CASSSDLETQYF. CDR3 nucleotides: TGCGCCAGCAGCTCGGACTTGGAGACCCAGTACTTC.